These T cell receptor beta chains were read from a single sample in a study of T cell responses to AZD1222 COVID-19 vaccine. The table came from immunoSEQ multiplex PCR; TCRdb's copy has only in-frame clones and leaves some out. Of more than 140,000 clones detected, approximately 88% appear once; the ten largest clones hold approximately 3.1%. The sample in question was peripheral blood, obtained on day 0 of MenACWY control vaccination. These receptors were taken from an adult in good health. The CDR3 runs from the conserved cysteine through the conserved F or W. Fields, in order: clone size, J gene, V gene, D gene, CDR3 protein, CDR3 DNA. A D gene is named only where the DNA matches it firmly. A clone size is listed for some rows: how often the clone was seen (once, few, many), or a class if it is expanded.

. TRBJ2-1 TRBV19 TRBD2 CASSRGLAASSYNEQFF TGTGCCAGTAGTAGGGGACTAGCGGCCAGCTCCTACAATGAGCAGTTCTTC
. TRBJ1-6 TRBV12-3/TRBV12-4 . CASSTGPPLHF TGTGCCAGCAGTACGGGACCACCCCTCCACTTT
once TRBJ1-2 TRBV30 TRBD1 CAWSVTEGASYGYTF TGTGCCTGGAGTGTCACGGAGGGGGCTAGCTATGGCTACACCTTC
. TRBJ1-1 TRBV16 . CASSQSPEAFF TGTGCCAGCAGCCAATCTCCTGAAGCTTTCTTT
. TRBJ2-2 TRBV19 TRBD1 CASSLLGQGATGELFF TGTGCCAGTAGTCTTCTCGGACAGGGGGCGACCGGGGAGCTGTTTTTT
. TRBJ2-7 TRBV7-9 . CASSLVGSSYEQYF TGTGCCAGCAGCTTAGTAGGCTCCTCCTACGAGCAGTACTTC
. TRBJ2-7 TRBV2 . CASSEALPFSEQYF TGTGCCAGCAGTGAAGCGCTTCCATTCAGCGAGCAGTACTTC
. TRBJ2-2 TRBV7-3 TRBD1 CASSPGGNTGELFF TGTGCCAGCAGCCCAGGGGGGAACACCGGGGAGCTGTTTTTT
. TRBJ1-6 TRBV18 . CASSPQMTATSGDSPLHF TGTGCCAGCTCACCACAAATGACAGCAACTTCGGGGGATTCACCCCTCCACTTT
. TRBJ1-4 TRBV7-2 . CASSSRRTNEKLFF TGTGCCAGCAGCTCCCGTCGCACTAATGAAAAACTGTTTTTT
. TRBJ1-5 TRBV19 . CASSILRDQPQHF TGTGCCAGTAGTATATTAAGGGATCAGCCCCAGCATTTT
. TRBJ2-7 TRBV4-2 TRBD1 CASSQELSGTGFYEQYF TGTGCCAGCAGCCAAGAACTCTCCGGGACAGGGTTCTACGAGCAGTACTTC
. TRBJ1-1 TRBV7-2 . CASSPRERNTEAFF TGTGCCAGCAGCCCCCGGGAGAGAAACACTGAAGCTTTCTTT
once TRBJ2-7 TRBV5-8 . CASSLGGDSNAYEQYF TGTGCCAGCAGCTTGGGGGGGGACAGTAATGCCTACGAGCAGTACTTC
. TRBJ1-5 TRBV12-3/TRBV12-4 TRBD1 CASSYRGDQPQHF TGTGCCAGCAGCTACAGGGGAGATCAGCCCCAGCATTTT
. TRBJ2-2 TRBV5-4 TRBD1 CASSPRTGTNTGELFF TGTGCCAGCAGCCCGAGGACAGGGACCAACACCGGGGAGCTGTTTTTT
. TRBJ1-1 TRBV9 . CASSVAAERNTEAFF TGTGCCAGCAGCGTAGCAGCTGAGAGGAACACTGAAGCTTTCTTT
. TRBJ1-4 TRBV28 . CASTESQDVRVEKLFF TGTGCCAGCACAGAATCACAGGATGTAAGGGTTGAAAAACTGTTTTTT
. TRBJ1-2 TRBV27 . CASSAGSGDGYTF TGTGCCAGCAGTGCTGGGTCAGGGGACGGCTACACCTTC
. TRBJ2-2 TRBV6-5 . CATTPGAGELFF TGTGCCACCACGCCAGGAGCCGGGGAGCTGTTTTTT
. TRBJ1-2 TRBV4-3 . CASSQGLTANYGYTF TGCGCCAGCAGCCAAGGCTTGACAGCTAACTATGGCTACACCTTC
. TRBJ2-7 TRBV18 TRBD1 CASSLGDRGHYEQYF TGTGCCAGCTCACTAGGGGACAGGGGGCACTACGAGCAGTACTTC
once TRBJ1-6 TRBV4-3 . CASSQDGQGGSPLHF TGCGCCAGCAGCCAAGACGGGCAGGGAGGCTCACCCCTCCACTTT
. TRBJ2-7 TRBV30 . CAWSSYREQYF TGTGCCTGGAGCTCCTACAGAGAGCAGTACTTC